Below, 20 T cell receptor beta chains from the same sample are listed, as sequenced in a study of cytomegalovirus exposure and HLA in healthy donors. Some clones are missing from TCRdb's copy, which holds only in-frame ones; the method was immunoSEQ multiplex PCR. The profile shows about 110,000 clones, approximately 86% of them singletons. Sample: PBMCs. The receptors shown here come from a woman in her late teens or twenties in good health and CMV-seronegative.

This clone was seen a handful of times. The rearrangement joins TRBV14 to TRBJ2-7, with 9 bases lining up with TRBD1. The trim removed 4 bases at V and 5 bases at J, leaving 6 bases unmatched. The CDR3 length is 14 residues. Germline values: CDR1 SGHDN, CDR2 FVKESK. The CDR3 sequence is CASSLRDREHEQYF. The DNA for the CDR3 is TGTGCCAGCAGCCTACGGGACAGGGAACACGAGCAGTACTTC.

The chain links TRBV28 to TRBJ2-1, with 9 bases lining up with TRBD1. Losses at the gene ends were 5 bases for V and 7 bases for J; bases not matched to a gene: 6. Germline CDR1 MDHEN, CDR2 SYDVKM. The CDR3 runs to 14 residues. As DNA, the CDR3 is TGTGCCAGCAGTGCCGGGACAGGGCGAAATGAGCAGTTCTTC. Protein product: CASSAGTGRNEQFF.

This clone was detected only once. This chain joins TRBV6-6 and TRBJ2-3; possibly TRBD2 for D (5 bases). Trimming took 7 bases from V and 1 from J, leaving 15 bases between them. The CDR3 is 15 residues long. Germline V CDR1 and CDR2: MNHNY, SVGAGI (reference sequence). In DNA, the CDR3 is TGTGCCAGCACCTTCCCGGCGAGGGGCACAGATACGCAGTATTTT. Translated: CASTFPARGTDTQYF.

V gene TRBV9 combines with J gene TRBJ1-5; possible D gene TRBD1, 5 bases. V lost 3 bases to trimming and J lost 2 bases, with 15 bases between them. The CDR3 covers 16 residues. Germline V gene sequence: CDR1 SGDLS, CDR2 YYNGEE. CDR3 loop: CASSAEEGRGNQPQHF. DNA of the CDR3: TGTGCCAGCAGCGCTGAGGAGGGGCGCGGCAATCAGCCCCAGCATTTT.

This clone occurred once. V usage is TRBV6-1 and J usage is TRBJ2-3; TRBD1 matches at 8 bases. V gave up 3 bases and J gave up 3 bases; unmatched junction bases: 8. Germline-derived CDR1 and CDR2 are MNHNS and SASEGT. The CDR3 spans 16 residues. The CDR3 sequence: CASSESPGGRTDTQYF. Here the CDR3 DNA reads TGTGCCAGCAGTGAGAGTCCAGGGGGCCGGACAGATACGCAGTATTTT.

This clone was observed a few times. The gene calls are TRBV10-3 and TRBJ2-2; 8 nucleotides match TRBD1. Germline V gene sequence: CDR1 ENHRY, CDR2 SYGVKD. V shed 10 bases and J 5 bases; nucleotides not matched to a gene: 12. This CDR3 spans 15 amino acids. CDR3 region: CATSLTGDRTGELFF. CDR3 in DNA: TGTGCCACCTCCTTGACAGGGGATCGGACCGGGGAGCTGTTTTTT.

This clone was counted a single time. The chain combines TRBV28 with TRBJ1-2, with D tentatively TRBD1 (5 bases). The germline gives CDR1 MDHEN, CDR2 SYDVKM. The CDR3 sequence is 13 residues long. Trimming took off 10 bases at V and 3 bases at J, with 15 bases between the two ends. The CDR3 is CAIQSDSYYGYTF. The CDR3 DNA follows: TGTGCCATCCAATCTGACAGTTACTATGGCTACACCTTC.

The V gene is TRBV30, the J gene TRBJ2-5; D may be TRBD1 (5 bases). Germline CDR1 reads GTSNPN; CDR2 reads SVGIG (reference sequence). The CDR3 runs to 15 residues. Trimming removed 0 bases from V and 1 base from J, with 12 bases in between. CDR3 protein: CAWSVHRRTQETQYF. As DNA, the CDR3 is TGTGCCTGGAGTGTACACAGGCGAACCCAAGAGACCCAGTACTTC.

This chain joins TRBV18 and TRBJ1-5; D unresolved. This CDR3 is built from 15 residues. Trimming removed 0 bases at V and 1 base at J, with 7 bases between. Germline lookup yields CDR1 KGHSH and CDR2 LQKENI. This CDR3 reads CASSPPGLSNQPQHF. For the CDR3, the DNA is TGTGCCAGCTCACCACCCGGGTTGAGCAATCAGCCCCAGCATTTT.

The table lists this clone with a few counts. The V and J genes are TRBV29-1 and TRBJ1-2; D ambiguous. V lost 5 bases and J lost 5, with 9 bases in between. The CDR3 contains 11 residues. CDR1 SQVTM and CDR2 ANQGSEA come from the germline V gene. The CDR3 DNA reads TGCAGCGTTCCCACTCCTTATGGCTACACCTTC. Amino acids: CSVPTPYGYTF.

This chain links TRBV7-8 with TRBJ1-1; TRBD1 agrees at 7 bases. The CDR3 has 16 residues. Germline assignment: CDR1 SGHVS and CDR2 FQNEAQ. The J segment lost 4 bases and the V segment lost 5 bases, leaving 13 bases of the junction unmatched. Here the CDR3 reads CASSTPDREVSTEAFF. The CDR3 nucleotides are TGTGCCAGCAGCACACCAGACAGGGAGGTTTCCACTGAAGCTTTCTTT.

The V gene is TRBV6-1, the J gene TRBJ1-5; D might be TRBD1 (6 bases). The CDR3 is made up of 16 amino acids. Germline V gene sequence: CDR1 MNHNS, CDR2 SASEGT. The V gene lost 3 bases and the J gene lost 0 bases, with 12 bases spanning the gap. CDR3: CASSDHREYSNQPQHF. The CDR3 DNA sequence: TGTGCCAGCAGTGACCACAGGGAGTATAGCAATCAGCCCCAGCATTTT.

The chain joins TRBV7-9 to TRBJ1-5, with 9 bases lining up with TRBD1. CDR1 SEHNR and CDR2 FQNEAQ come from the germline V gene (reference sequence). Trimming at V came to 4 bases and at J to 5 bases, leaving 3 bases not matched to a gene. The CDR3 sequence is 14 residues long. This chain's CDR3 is CASSWDREDQPQHF. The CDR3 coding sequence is TGTGCCAGCAGCTGGGACAGGGAGGATCAGCCCCAGCATTTT.

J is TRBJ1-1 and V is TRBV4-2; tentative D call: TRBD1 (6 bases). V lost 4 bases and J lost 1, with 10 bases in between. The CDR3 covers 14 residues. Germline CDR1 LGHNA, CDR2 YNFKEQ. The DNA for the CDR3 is TGTGCCAGCAGCCCCGGGACATCGAACACTGAAGCTTTCTTT. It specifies CASSPGTSNTEAFF.

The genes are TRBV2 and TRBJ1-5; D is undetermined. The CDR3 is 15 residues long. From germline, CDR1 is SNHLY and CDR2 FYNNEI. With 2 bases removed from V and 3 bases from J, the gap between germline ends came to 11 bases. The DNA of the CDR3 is TGTGCCAGCAGTGAAAGTCCGTACTTCAATCAGCCCCAGCATTTT. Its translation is CASSESPYFNQPQHF.

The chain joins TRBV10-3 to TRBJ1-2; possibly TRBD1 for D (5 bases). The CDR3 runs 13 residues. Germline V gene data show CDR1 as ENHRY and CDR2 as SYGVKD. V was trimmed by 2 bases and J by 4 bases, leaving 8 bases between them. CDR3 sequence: CAISEGHTYGYTF. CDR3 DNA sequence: TGTGCCATCAGTGAGGGACATACCTATGGCTACACCTTC.

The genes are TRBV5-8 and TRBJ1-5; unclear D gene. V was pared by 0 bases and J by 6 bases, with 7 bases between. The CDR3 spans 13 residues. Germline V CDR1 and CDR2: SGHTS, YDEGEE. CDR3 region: CASSLVEGQPQHF. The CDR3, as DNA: TGTGCCAGCAGCTTGGTAGAGGGTCAGCCCCAGCATTTT.

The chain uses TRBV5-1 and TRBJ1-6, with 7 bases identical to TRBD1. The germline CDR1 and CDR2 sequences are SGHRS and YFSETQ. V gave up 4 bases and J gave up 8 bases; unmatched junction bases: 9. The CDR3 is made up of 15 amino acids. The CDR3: CASSGRQGRYSPLHF. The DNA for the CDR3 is TGCGCCAGCAGCGGTCGACAGGGTCGATATTCACCCCTCCACTTT.

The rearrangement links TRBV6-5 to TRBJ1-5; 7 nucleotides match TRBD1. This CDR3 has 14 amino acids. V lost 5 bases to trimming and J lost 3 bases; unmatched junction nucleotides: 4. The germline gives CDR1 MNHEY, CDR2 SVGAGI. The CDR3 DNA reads TGTGCCAGCAGTCGACAGGGTAACAATCAGCCCCAGCATTTT. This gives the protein CASSRQGNNQPQHF.

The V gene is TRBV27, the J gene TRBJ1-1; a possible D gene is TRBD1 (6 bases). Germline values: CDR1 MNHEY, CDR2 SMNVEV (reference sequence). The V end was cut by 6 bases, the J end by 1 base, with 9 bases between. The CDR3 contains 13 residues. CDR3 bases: TGTGCCAGCAGGCAGGGGCCGAACACTGAAGCTTTCTTT. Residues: CASRQGPNTEAFF.